Sequencing of this T cell receptor beta chain was carried out in a study of cytomegalovirus exposure and HLA in healthy donors. PCR employed 60 Vbeta and 13 Jbeta primers. Only in-frame clones appear in the TCRdb table, and some are missing; sequencing was by immunoSEQ multiplex PCR. Of approximately 170,000 clones in the sample, roughly three quarters were seen once. Turning to this clone: What it recognizes is unknown.

The CDR3 covers 13 residues. Trimming shortened V by 7 bases and J by 3 bases, and 12 bases separated the two germline ends. Looked up from germline, CDR1 is SGHAT and CDR2 is FQNNGV. Study results and limitations: Cytomegalovirus-associated TCR beta chains were listed, numbering over 150.

Sequencing was carried out using PBMCs. The chain recombines TRBV11-2 with TRBJ1-1; D unresolved. The sequence came from a male donor in good health and CMV-seropositive. In nucleotides, the CDR3 is TGTGCCAGCAAGCCCGGCGGGGACACTGAAGCTTTCTTT. This encodes CASKPGGDTEAFF.